Below are 13 T cell receptor beta chains sequenced from a single sample in a study of response to subunit inactivated influenza vaccine. Via MiXCR, TCRdb re-called the RT-PCR reads, giving one row per CDR3 protein. The sample has hundreds of thousands of distinct CDR3 sequences; over 11% are singletons. This sample comprised PBMCs from blood, obtained 14 to 15 days before vaccination. These receptors came from a man in his fifties or sixties who received an inactivated influenza vaccine.

This clonotype came up a few times. The J gene is TRBJ2-1, the V gene TRBV5-1, with 8 bases lining up with TRBD2. CDR3 length: 18 amino acids. With 0 bases clipped from V and 5 bases from J, the junction kept 13 bases outside the gene matches. The germline gives CDR1 SGHRS, CDR2 YFSETQ. The DNA for the CDR3 is TGCGCCAGCAGCTTGGCGGCTAGCGGGCCTAACGGGGACAATGAGCAGTTCTTC. This encodes CASSLAASGPNGDNEQFF.

The sample holds a few counts of this clonotype. The chain couples TRBV27 to TRBJ2-7; possibly TRBD1 for D (6 bases). Trimming cost V 6 bases and J 0 bases, with 9 bases left between them. Germline V gives CDR1 MNHEY, CDR2 SMNVEV (reference sequence). The CDR3 loop spans 13 amino acids. The CDR3: CASRGASSYEQYF. The CDR3 nucleotides are TGTGCCAGCAGGGGGGCTAGCTCCTACGAGCAGTACTTC.

The rearrangement joins TRBV6-1 to TRBJ2-7; 11 bases agree with TRBD2. With V trimmed by 6 bases and J by 3 bases, 7 bases remained unmatched. Germline assignment: CDR1 MNHNS and CDR2 SASEGT. There are 15 residues in the CDR3. In DNA, the CDR3 is TGTGCCAGCAGCGGGACTAGCGGACCGATCTACGAGCAGTACTTC. Translation gives CASSGTSGPIYEQYF.

V gene TRBV20-1 combines with J gene TRBJ2-1; D unresolved. Trimming shortened V by 6 bases and J by 0 bases, and 15 bases separated the two germline ends. From germline, CDR1 is DFQATT and CDR2 SNEGSKA (reference sequence). The CDR3 is 15 residues long. The CDR3 here is CSASPTMGSYNEQFF. Written as DNA, the CDR3 is TGCAGTGCCTCCCCTACTATGGGCTCCTACAATGAGCAGTTCTTC.

This clonotype was counted a few times. The gene calls are TRBV5-1 and TRBJ1-4, with 8 bases identical to TRBD1. From germline, CDR1 is SGHRS and CDR2 YFSETQ. V was pared by 2 bases and J by 6 bases, with 6 bases of the junction left unmatched. The CDR3 has 15 amino acids. The CDR3 sequence is CASSFASGGHEKLFF. The DNA of the CDR3 is TGCGCCAGCAGCTTTGCCTCAGGGGGCCATGAAAAACTGTTTTTT.

This clonotype was counted between two and nine times. J is TRBJ2-3 and V is TRBV4-3, with 8 bases fitting TRBD2. Losses at the gene ends were 1 base for V and 3 bases for J; bases not matched to a gene: 6. In germline, CDR1 is LGHNA, CDR2 YSLEER. CDR3 length: 16 residues. This chain's CDR3 is CASSQAPGLETDTQYF. CDR3 nucleotide sequence: TGCGCCAGCAGCCAAGCCCCGGGACTAGAAACAGATACGCAGTATTTT.

The chain joins TRBV7-9 to TRBJ2-3; D may be TRBD2 (7 bases). The ends were cut back, 6 bases at V and 5 bases at J, with 21 bases in the middle. The CDR3 runs 16 residues. Germline V gives CDR1 SEHNR, CDR2 FQNEAQ (reference sequence). CDR3 DNA sequence: TGTGCCAGCAGTGCCGGGGGGCGGGAGAACGAAGATACGCAGTATTTT. It translates to CASSAGGRENEDTQYF.

The chain employs TRBV18 and TRBJ2-1; D is perhaps TRBD2 (6 bases). The V gene lost 0 bases and the J gene lost 1 base, with 10 bases spanning the gap. The germline gives CDR1 KGHSH, CDR2 LQKENI. CDR3 length equals 16 residues. In DNA form, the CDR3 reads TGTGCCAGCTCACCACCGGAGGGGAGGTCCTACAATGAGCAGTTCTTC. It specifies CASSPPEGRSYNEQFF. The entire variable domain, with the rest obtained from reference TRBV18 and TRBJ2-1, is as follows: NAGVMQNPRHLVRRRGQEARLRCSPMKGHSHVYWYRQLPEEGLKFMVYLQKENIIDESGMPKERFSAEFPKEGPSILRIQQVVRGDSAAYFCASSPPEGRSYNEQFFGPGTRLTVL.

As concerns this clonotype: A single base separates this from a much larger clone, so it may be a read error. The V gene is TRBV4-2, the J gene TRBJ1-1; a possible D gene is TRBD1 (5 bases). CDR3 size: 13 residues. CDR1 is LGHNA and CDR2 is YNFKEQ in the germline V gene. The CDR3 DNA reads TGTGCCAGCTGCCAAGATCCCGGGGGTGAAGCTTTCTTT. This sequence encodes CASCQDPGGEAFF.

There are a few counts of this clonotype. The chain employs TRBV7-2 and TRBJ1-2, with 12 bases matching TRBD1. Trimming removed 1 base from V and 4 bases from J; junction bases left unmatched: 4. Germline V gives CDR1 SGHTA, CDR2 FQGNSA. The CDR3 totals 16 residues. The DNA of the CDR3 is TGTGCCAGCAGCTTAGGGGGACAGGGGGCTGGCTATGGCTACACCTTC. Translated: CASSLGGQGAGYGYTF.

In its sample, this clonotype was seen a few times. The genes are TRBV6-1 and TRBJ2-3; D is undetermined. Germline V CDR1 and CDR2: MNHNS, SASEGT. Trimming left V 6 bases short and J 1 base short, with 11 bases between. The CDR3 totals 14 residues. CDR3 nucleotides: TGTGCCAGCAGACCCTATAGGGGCACAGATACGCAGTATTTT. Amino acids: CASRPYRGTDTQYF.

CDR3 in DNA: TGTGCCAGCAGCGTAGGCGCACCCGGTAAAGAGACCCAGTACTTC. This gives the protein CASSVGAPGKETQYF. V is TRBV9 and J is TRBJ2-5, with D hard to call. V was clipped by 0 bases and J by 3 bases, with 12 bases between them. CDR1 is SGDLS and CDR2 is YYNGEE in the germline V gene. This CDR3 region has 15 residues.

Notes on this clonotype: The DNA is omitted, as the CDR3 cannot be located on it reliably, and the CDR3 follows TCRdb's listing. V is TRBV10-3 and J is TRBJ2-2. Looked up from germline, CDR1 is ENHRY and CDR2 is SYGVKD. Inclusive of both ends, the CDR3 amounts to 13 amino acids. CDR3 protein: CAISEGTPGSCFF.